The present entry profiles one T cell receptor beta chain with its context. What this receptor recognizes is not known. Per-nucleotide qualities are absent, and no much larger clonotype sits a single base away. The data originate from a study of blood T cell repertoires in COVID-19 (dated by TCRdb to the early 2020s). About the full investigation: The collaborator samples originated in the United States, Italy and Spain and spanned the acute and convalescent phases of COVID-19. The prospective study material was composed of cDNA or gDNA derived from T cells, B-cell-depleted T cells, or PBMCs. Deeply sampled blood TCRbeta repertoires from subjects exposed to, actively infected with, or recovered from COVID-19 were included in the dataset. A freely available public database, intended as a resource for researchers studying the immune response to SARS-CoV-2, is where the repertoires were released. The samples were drawn from the first 160 participants of the ongoing ImmuneRACE study and from more than 1,000 subjects provided by 6 global collaborators. The sample metadata nearly always contained a de-identified subject ID, COVID-19 status, age in years and sex. HLA class I and class II types, where available, came from metadata supplied by the sample provider rather than from assay-based typing.

Reading the germline V gene gives CDR1 SGHNT and CDR2 YENEEA. V was cut back by 1 base and J by 3 bases, leaving a gap of 8 bases between them. The CDR3 holds 14 amino acids from the cysteine to the phenylalanine. Only the CDR3 DNA stays, 42 bases, in frame from base 1. TCRbeta CDR3 regions were amplified from genomic DNA by means of the immunoSEQ Assay, a bias-controlled multiplex PCR. On the study's bioinformatics: Within the assay, amplification of reference gene primers was used to estimate how many nucleated cells each sample contained. Sequence reads were collapsed and filtered to measure the absolute abundance of every unique TCRbeta CDR3 rearrangement. Productive Simpson clonality was computed per sample as the square root of Simpson's diversity index over productive rearrangements. The table comes from immuneACCESS by way of TCRdb, which keeps in-frame sequences with V and J called. Part of the clones is missing from these tables; in studies checked, under half for an unresolved V gene and the rest for unknown reasons. Clone size and V and J calls were adopted from that table, with D and trimming inferred from the DNA. The sample table records 300,000 to 350,000 clones; 90% of these occur just once. The leading ten clones occupy roughly 4.3% of the sample.

Study-wide conclusions, independent of this receptor: The amount of clinical and demographic metadata varied by source and participant and was provided uncurated.

Participants in the prospective study were aged roughly 18 to 95 years, lived in 20 to 25 United States geographic areas, and enrolled through a virtual design. In the prospective study, participants were assigned to cohorts based on the clinical history participants reported in a screening survey and a study questionnaire. Mobile phlebotomists in the prospective study collected whole blood, serum and a nasopharyngeal or oropharyngeal swab from every participant. Over a roughly two-month period, participants in the prospective study had the option of providing additional blood draws and questionnaires. Prospective study blood samples were shipped either frozen or at room temperature before DNA extraction.

The TCR sequence derives from a woman younger than 30 with acute COVID-19. The sample taken for sequencing was PBMCs or T cells enriched from blood (not recorded which). The chain is assembled from TRBV11-3 and TRBJ2-3; confidence is insufficient to name the D gene. The nucleotides read TGTGCCAGCAGCTTAGCCCCAGAAACAGATACGCAGTATTTT. This encodes CASSLAPETDTQYF.